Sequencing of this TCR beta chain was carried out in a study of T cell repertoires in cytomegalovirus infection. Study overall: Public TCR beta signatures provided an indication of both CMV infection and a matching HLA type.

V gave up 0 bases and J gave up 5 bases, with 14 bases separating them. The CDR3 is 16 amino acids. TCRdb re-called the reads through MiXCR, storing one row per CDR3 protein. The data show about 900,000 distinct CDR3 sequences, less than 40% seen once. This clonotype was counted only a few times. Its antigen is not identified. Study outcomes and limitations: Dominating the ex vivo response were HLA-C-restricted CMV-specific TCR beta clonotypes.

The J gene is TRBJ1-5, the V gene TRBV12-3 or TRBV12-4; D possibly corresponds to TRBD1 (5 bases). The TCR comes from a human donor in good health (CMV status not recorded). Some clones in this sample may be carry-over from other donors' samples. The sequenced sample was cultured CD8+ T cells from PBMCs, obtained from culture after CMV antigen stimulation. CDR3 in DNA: TGTGCCAGCAGTTTAGCGGGGGTTGATCCCGATCAGCCCCAGCATTTT. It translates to CASSLAGVDPDQPQHF.